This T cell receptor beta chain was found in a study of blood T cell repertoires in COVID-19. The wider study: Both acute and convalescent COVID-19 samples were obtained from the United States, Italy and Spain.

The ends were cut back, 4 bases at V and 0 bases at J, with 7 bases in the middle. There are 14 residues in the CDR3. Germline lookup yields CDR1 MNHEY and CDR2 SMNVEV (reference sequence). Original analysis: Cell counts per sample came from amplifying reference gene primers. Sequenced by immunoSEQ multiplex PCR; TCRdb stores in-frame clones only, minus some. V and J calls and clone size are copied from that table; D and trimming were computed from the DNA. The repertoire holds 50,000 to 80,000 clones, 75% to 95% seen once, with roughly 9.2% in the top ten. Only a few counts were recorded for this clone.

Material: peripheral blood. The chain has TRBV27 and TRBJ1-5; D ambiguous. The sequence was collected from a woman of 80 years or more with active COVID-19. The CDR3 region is CASSSLYSNQPQHF. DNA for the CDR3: TGTGCCAGCAGTTCGCTATATAGCAATCAGCCCCAGCATTTT.